The TCR beta chain described here comes from a study of T cell repertoires in cytomegalovirus infection. Study background: In public TCR beta signatures, there were indications of both CMV infection and matching HLA type.

Looked up from germline, CDR1 is LNHDA and CDR2 is SQIVND (reference sequence). Trimming cost V 8 bases and J 4 bases, with 18 bases left between them. The CDR3 spans 15 residues. TCRdb ran MiXCR on the reads and lists one entry per CDR3 protein. The sample has about 76,000 distinct CDR3 sequences; 3.7% are singletons. Points from the study as a whole: Cumulative frequency (of public TCR beta family members) identified carriers of CMV plus the relevant HLA. HLA-C-restricted CMV clonotypes gave the most frequent clonotype in two of eight donors.

This clonotype was found many times. What it recognizes is unknown. Sequencing was performed on PBMCs. The rearrangement uses TRBV19 and TRBJ1-3; D gene unclear. This receptor was obtained from a human donor in good health (CMV status not recorded). Some clones in this sample may be carry-over from other donors' samples. CDR3 amino acids: CASAKTPYPGNTIYF. CDR3 DNA sequence: TGTGCCAGTGCGAAGACTCCATATCCCGGAAACACCATATATTTT.